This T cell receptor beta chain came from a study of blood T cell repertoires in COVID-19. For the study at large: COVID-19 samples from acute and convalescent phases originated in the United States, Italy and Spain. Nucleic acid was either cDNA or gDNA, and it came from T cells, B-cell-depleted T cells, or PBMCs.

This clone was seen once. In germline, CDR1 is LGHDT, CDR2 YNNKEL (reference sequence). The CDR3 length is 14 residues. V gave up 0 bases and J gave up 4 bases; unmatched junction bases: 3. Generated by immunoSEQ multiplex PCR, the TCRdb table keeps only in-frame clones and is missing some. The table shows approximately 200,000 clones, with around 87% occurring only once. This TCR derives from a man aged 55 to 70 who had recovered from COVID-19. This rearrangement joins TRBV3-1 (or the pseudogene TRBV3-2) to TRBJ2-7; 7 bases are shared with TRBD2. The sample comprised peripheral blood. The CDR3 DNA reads TGTGCCAGCAGCCAAGAAGCGGGGCGATACGAGCAGTACTTC. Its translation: CASSQEAGRYEQYF.